These 30 T cell receptor beta chains came from one sample sequenced in a study of T cells in women clearing cervical HPV infection. Clones were read by immunoSEQ multiplex PCR, and TCRdb kept only the in-frame ones, dropping some. This sample's clone table lists about 22,000 clones. Material: blood buffy coat. These receptors all stem from a woman aged 18 to 75 with a cervical HPV16 infection that either progressed to CIN3+ or cleared (not recorded which).

About this clone itself: The read gets to within 3 residues of the CDR3 end, and the germline J gene fills in the rest. The rearrangement links TRBV30 to TRBJ1-6; D is possibly TRBD1 (6 bases). V lost 5 bases to trimming and J lost 4 bases, with 15 bases between them. The CDR3 sequence is 15 residues long. Germline CDR1 and CDR2: GTSNPN and SVGIG (reference sequence). The sequenced part of the CDR3 DNA is TGTGCCTGGGGGGACCACGGGACATATAATTCACCC. Amino acids: CAWGDHGTYNSP. The entire CDR3 protein is CAWGDHGTYNSPLHF.

About this clone: The CDR3 end is not reached by the read, which stops 3 residues before it; the germline J gene fills it in. J is TRBJ2-3 and V is TRBV19, with a tentative D call TRBD1 (6 bases). CDR1 is LNHDA, CDR2 SQIVND, per germline (reference sequence). There are 13 residues in the CDR3. The CDR3 bases that were read are TGTGCCAGTAGTATAGGGACAGCGGAGACG. This gives the protein CASSIGTAET. The whole CDR3 sequence reads CASSIGTAETQYF.

As for this clone: Read coverage stops 3 residues before the CDR3 terminus; the germline J gene supplies the remainder. The chain is built from TRBV6-1 and TRBJ2-7; 14 bases are a match to TRBD2. Germline CDR1 is MNHNS and CDR2 is SASEGT. This CDR3 is 15 amino acids long. The junction had 7 bases not matched to a gene; V was cut back by 8 bases and J by 4 bases. The CDR3 sequence: CASGKGTSGSYEQYF. CDR3 bases read: TGTGCCAGCGGTAAAGGGACTAGCGGGAGTTACGAG.

Notes on this clone: From the germline J gene comes the end of the CDR3, since the read stops 3 residues before it. This chain joins TRBV19 and TRBJ2-3; tentatively, D is TRBD1 (6 bases). The CDR3 runs 15 residues. Germline CDR1 LNHDA, CDR2 SQIVND (reference sequence). Deletions cut 8 bases from V and 1 base from J, with 16 bases between. This CDR3 reads CASGEIQGGTDTQYF. The sequenced CDR3 bases are TGTGCCAGTGGGGAAATACAGGGCGGCACAGATACG.

As for this clone: The read falls 3 residues short of the CDR3 end, and the missing part is taken from the germline J gene. The chain couples TRBV6-2 or TRBV6-3 to TRBJ2-7, with 7 bases identical to TRBD2. The CDR3 runs to 14 residues. Trimming removed 2 bases from V and 5 bases from J; junction bases left unmatched: 6. Germline V gene data show CDR1 as MNHEY and CDR2 as SVGEGT. The covered CDR3 bases are TGTGCCAGCAGTTACGCGCGGGAGAGCAACGAG. This encodes CASSYARESNE. The full CDR3 protein reads CASSYARESNEQYF.

Concerning this clone: The read stops 3 residues short of the end of the CDR3; the missing end is completed from the germline J gene. The J gene is TRBJ2-1, the V gene TRBV18, with 9 bases lining up with TRBD2. The CDR3 sequence is 15 residues long. Germline V CDR1 and CDR2: KGHSH, LQKENI. J lost 3 bases, V lost 0 bases, and 0 bases had no gene match. CDR3 residues: CASSPPSGSYNEQFF. The sequenced part of the CDR3 DNA is TGTGCCAGCTCACCACCTAGCGGGAGCTACAATGAG.

This chain's CDR3 is CASSLNGVGYYEQYF. The CDR3 bases that were read are TGTGCCAGCAGCTTAAACGGGGTCGGGTACTACGAG. The rearrangement joins TRBV7-3 to TRBJ2-7, with D possibly TRBD2 on 5 matching bases. The read comes to an end 3 residues before the CDR3 does, leaving the germline J gene to fill in the end. The germline V gene encodes CDR1 SGHTA and CDR2 FQGTGA. The CDR3 spans 15 residues. V was cut by 1 base and J by 3 bases, with 13 bases left in between. The variable domain in full, completed from reference TRBV7-3 and TRBJ2-7, reads GAGVSQTPSNKVTEKGKYVELRCDPISGHTALYWYRQSLGQGPEFLIYFQGTGAADDSGLPNDRFFAVRPEGSVSTLKIQRTERGDSAVYLCASSLNGVGYYEQYFGPGTRLTVT.

About this clone itself: From the germline J gene comes the end of the CDR3, since the read stops 3 residues before it. This chain links TRBV5-5 with TRBJ2-7; tentatively, D is TRBD1 (5 bases). The CDR3 length is 13 residues. Per germline, CDR1 SGHKS and CDR2 YYEKEE (reference sequence). Between the trimmed V and J ends, which lost 0 bases and 3 bases, there was a span of 7 bases. This chain's CDR3 is CASSLAGHYEQYF. The covered CDR3 bases are TGTGCCAGCAGCTTGGCAGGACACTACGAG.

With regard to this clone: The read finishes 3 residues shy of the CDR3 end, and the germline J gene is used to complete it. The chain links TRBV5-1 to TRBJ2-4; tentative D call: TRBD1 (6 bases). V dropped 3 bases and J dropped 7 bases, with 11 bases sitting between them. Germline CDR1 is SGHRS and CDR2 is YFSETQ. This CDR3 is 13 amino acids long. The sequenced part of the CDR3 DNA is TGCGCCAGCAGCTCCGGAACAGGGAACATT. Translation gives CASSSGTGNI. The CDR3 as a whole reads CASSSGTGNIQYF.

Remarks on this clone: The observed sequence ends 3 residues before the CDR3 terminus, with the missing tail filled in from the germline J gene. V usage is TRBV30 and J usage is TRBJ1-2; D possibly corresponds to TRBD1 (5 bases). The germline gives CDR1 GTSNPN, CDR2 SVGIG (reference sequence). The CDR3 runs 14 residues. The CDR3 here is CAWNEGIRAGDYTF. Incomplete CDR3 DNA: TGTGCCTGGAATGAGGGGATACGGGCTGGAGAC.

As to this clone: The observed sequence ends 3 residues before the CDR3 terminus, with the missing tail filled in from the germline J gene. The V and J genes are TRBV9 and TRBJ2-3; possible D gene TRBD2, 5 bases. The CDR3 runs to 16 residues. V was pared by 4 bases and J by 2 bases, with 17 bases between. From germline, CDR1 is SGDLS and CDR2 YYNGEE. CDR3 loop: CASSPADFSYTDTQYF. The DNA read from the CDR3 is TGTGCCAGCAGCCCGGCGGACTTCTCCTACACAGATACG.

In the case of this clone: The observed sequence ends 3 residues before the CDR3 terminus, with the missing tail filled in from the germline J gene. This chain uses TRBV19 with TRBJ1-3; D call uncertain. Germline-derived CDR1 and CDR2 are LNHDA and SQIVND (reference sequence). The V end was cut by 5 bases, the J end by 2 bases, with 7 bases between. The CDR3 is made up of 13 amino acids. The CDR3 sequence is CASSVATGNTIYF. The DNA read from the CDR3 is TGTGCCAGTAGTGTAGCCACTGGAAACACC.

To note about this clone: The read gets to within 3 residues of the CDR3 end, and the germline J gene fills in the rest. This rearrangement joins TRBV5-4 to TRBJ1-6; TRBD1 agrees at 7 bases. CDR3 length: 15 residues. Germline V lookup: CDR1 SGHNT, CDR2 YYREEE (reference sequence). J lost 5 bases, V lost 2 bases, and 4 bases had no gene match. CDR3 residues: CASSLRTGNNSPLHF. The covered CDR3 bases are TGTGCCAGCAGCTTAAGGACAGGAAATAATTCACCC.

With regard to this clone: The read ends 3 residues early relative to the CDR3; the germline J gene fills the gap. The chain links TRBV14 to TRBJ2-3, with D tentatively TRBD1 (5 bases). Germline-derived CDR1 and CDR2 are SGHDN and FVKESK. V lost 5 bases and J 4 bases, leaving 7 bases between the germline ends. The CDR3 is 12 residues long. The covered CDR3 bases are TGTGCCAGCAGCAAACAGGCAGATACG. This translates into CASSKQADT. The full-length CDR3 reads as CASSKQADTQYF.

This CDR3 reads CSARDRMGGDIQYF. The DNA read from the CDR3 is TGCAGTGCTAGAGATCGTATGGGGGGGGACATT. The chain links TRBV20-1 to TRBJ2-4; TRBD2 matches at 7 bases. The CDR3 end lies 3 residues beyond the end of the read and is filled in from the germline J gene. V shed 0 bases, J shed 8 bases, and the junction held 7 bases outside the gene matches. The CDR3 spans 14 residues. Germline-derived CDR1 and CDR2 are DFQATT and SNEGSKA (reference sequence).

To note about this clone: The read falls 3 residues short of the CDR3 end, and the missing part is taken from the germline J gene. The chain links TRBV11-3 to TRBJ2-7, with 9 bases matching TRBD1. Germline loops: CDR1 SGHNT, CDR2 YENEEA. The CDR3 consists of 15 residues. V shed 1 base and J 3 bases; nucleotides not matched to a gene: 4. CDR3: CASSLGGTGNYEQYF. The sequenced CDR3 bases are TGTGCCAGCAGCTTAGGTGGGACAGGGAACTACGAG.

Comments on this clone: The sequence runs out 3 residues before the end of the CDR3; the remainder is reconstructed from the germline J gene. The chain is built from TRBV10-3 and TRBJ1-1; a possible D gene is TRBD1 (5 bases). CDR1 ENHRY and CDR2 SYGVKD come from the germline V gene. The CDR3 is 15 amino acids. The V end lost 2 bases, the J end lost 7 bases, and 17 bases lay between the germline ends. CDR3 DNA (partial): TGTGCCATCAGTGAGAACGCATTAGAGGGGATTGAA. Its translation is CAISENALEGIE. The whole CDR3 reads CAISENALEGIEAFF.

Notes on this clone: The read ends 3 residues shy of where the CDR3 ends; the end is completed using the germline J gene. The V call is TRBV9, the J call TRBJ1-6; D is possibly TRBD1 (5 bases). Germline CDR1 reads SGDLS; CDR2 reads YYNGEE. V was clipped by 3 bases and J by 7 bases, with 8 bases between them. This CDR3 region has 13 residues. The CDR3 sequence: CASSGSGNSPLHF. The sequenced CDR3 bases are TGTGCCAGCAGCGGGTCAGGGAATTCACCC.

A remark on this clone: The DNA ends 3 residues before the CDR3 does, and the rest of the CDR3 is filled in from the germline J gene. The chain is built from TRBV7-9 and TRBJ1-3; D is undetermined. CDR1 and CDR2 (germline): SEHNR, FQNEAQ (reference sequence). This CDR3 comprises 15 residues. With 3 bases removed from V and 0 bases from J, the gap between germline ends came to 9 bases. The covered CDR3 bases are TGTGCCAGCAGCTTTGGCTCAACCTCTGGAAACACC. It translates to CASSFGSTSGNT. In full, the CDR3 is CASSFGSTSGNTIYF. The variable domain in full, with the rest retrieved from reference TRBV7-9 and TRBJ1-3, is DTGVSQNPRHKITKRGQNVTFRCDPISEHNRLYWYRQTLGQGPEFLTYFQNEAQLEKSRLLSDRFSAERPKGSFSTLEIQRTEQGDSAMYLCASSFGSTSGNTIYFGEGSWLTVV.

As concerns this clone: Read data end 3 residues before the CDR3 end; the end is taken from the germline J gene. The chain uses TRBV5-1 and TRBJ1-2, with 11 bases identical to TRBD1. CDR1 is SGHRS, CDR2 YFSETQ, per germline. The junction had 8 bases not matched to a gene; V was cut back by 4 bases and J by 6 bases. This CDR3 has 15 residues. The CDR3 sequence is CASSPSGTGGDGYTF. Incomplete CDR3 DNA: TGCGCCAGCAGCCCAAGCGGGACAGGGGGTGATGGC.

A note on this clone: The CDR3 end lies 3 residues beyond the end of the read and is filled in from the germline J gene. The chain links TRBV5-4 to TRBJ2-3, with TRBD2 matching 10 bases. The J segment lost 6 bases and the V segment lost 4 bases, leaving 5 bases of the junction unmatched. This CDR3 comprises 14 residues. Germline V lookup: CDR1 SGHNT, CDR2 YYREEE (reference sequence). The CDR3 spells CASSQAGGHDTQYF. CDR3 bases read: TGTGCCAGCAGCCAAGCGGGGGGGCATGATACG.

Concerning this clone: The missing CDR3 end, 3 residues past where the read stops, is filled in from the germline J gene. The genes are TRBV5-5 and TRBJ2-7; 8 bases match TRBD1. V lost 6 bases to trimming and J lost 5 bases; unmatched junction nucleotides: 7. There are 13 residues in the CDR3. Germline lookup yields CDR1 SGHKS and CDR2 YYEKEE (reference sequence). CDR3 bases read: TGTGCCAGCACTATGACAGGGGAGCACGAG. It codes for CASTMTGEHE. The entire CDR3 protein is CASTMTGEHEQYF.

With respect to this clone: Read data end 3 residues before the CDR3 end; the end is taken from the germline J gene. The chain couples TRBV4-1 to TRBJ2-7; 9 bases agree with TRBD2. CDR3 length: 16 amino acids. V lost 5 bases and J lost 3; bases outside the gene matches: 11. The germline CDR1 and CDR2 sequences are MGHRA and YSYEKL. The sequenced CDR3 bases are TGCGCCAGCAGCTCTATAGCGGGGGCCCCCGTCTACGAG. Encoded protein: CASSSIAGAPVYE. The entire CDR3 reads CASSSIAGAPVYEQYF.

As regards this clone: The read ends 3 residues before the CDR3 terminus; that terminus is restored from the germline J gene. The gene calls are TRBV7-9 and TRBJ1-1; TRBD1 agrees at 10 bases. Germline V lookup: CDR1 SEHNR, CDR2 FQNEAQ (reference sequence). Trimming cost V 4 bases and J 3 bases; bases outside gene matches: 5. The length of the CDR3 is 15 residues. The part of the CDR3 DNA that was read is TGTGCCAGCAGCTCGACAGGGGGCGGGTACACTGAA. This sequence encodes CASSSTGGGYTE. The whole CDR3 region reads CASSSTGGGYTEAFF.

The part of the CDR3 DNA that was read is TGTGCCAGCAGTGAATGGGACAGAGCTAGCAATCAGCCC. Its protein product is CASSEWDRASNQP. The whole CDR3 is CASSEWDRASNQPQHF. The J gene is TRBJ1-5, the V gene TRBV6-1; 7 bases are shared with TRBD1. The read ends 3 residues early relative to the CDR3; the germline J gene fills the gap. The length of the CDR3 is 16 residues. Germline values: CDR1 MNHNS, CDR2 SASEGT. J gave up 0 bases and V 2 bases, and 4 bases lay outside the gene matches.

A word on this clone: From the germline J gene comes the end of the CDR3, since the read stops 3 residues before it. The chain recombines TRBV2 with TRBJ1-1, with 11 bases matching TRBD1. The germline V gene has CDR1 SNHLY and CDR2 FYNNEI. CDR3 length: 16 amino acids. The part of the CDR3 DNA that was read is TGTGCCAGCAGCCGGACAGGGGGCGCTTCGTATTTGGTG. Translating gives CASSRTGGASYLV. The entire CDR3 reads CASSRTGGASYLVAFF.

Of note for this clone: The read is 3 residues too short to cover the CDR3 end, so that end is filled in from the germline J gene. The V call is TRBV10-2, the J call TRBJ1-1, with D possibly being TRBD1 (6 bases). V was clipped by 9 bases and J by 7 bases, with 21 bases between them. The CDR3 runs to 14 residues. Germline CDR1 is WSHSY and CDR2 is SAAADI. The CDR3 loop reads CASTDPPGAGEAFF. Partial CDR3 DNA: TGCGCCAGTACCGACCCCCCAGGGGCTGGTGAA.

In regard to this clone: The read ends 3 residues shy of where the CDR3 ends; the end is completed using the germline J gene. The chain couples TRBV19 to TRBJ2-3; 7 nucleotides match TRBD2. Germline trimming cut 7 bases from V and 7 bases from J; bases unmatched to any gene: 11. Looked up from germline, CDR1 is LNHDA and CDR2 is SQIVND (reference sequence). This CDR3 spans 14 amino acids. The CDR3 loop is CASMLGGSSNTQYF. The CDR3 DNA, read in part, is TGTGCCAGTATGCTAGGCGGGAGTTCAAATACG.

About this clone itself: The read stops 3 residues short of the end of the CDR3; the missing end is completed from the germline J gene. V is TRBV5-5 and J is TRBJ2-1; 10 bases align to TRBD1. V was pared by 5 bases and J by 3 bases, with 5 bases of the junction left unmatched. The CDR3 is 15 amino acids. The germline V gene encodes CDR1 SGHKS and CDR2 YYEKEE (reference sequence). CDR3 protein: CASSPTGGGYNEQFF. Partial CDR3 DNA: TGTGCCAGCAGTCCGACAGGGGGCGGCTACAATGAG. Full variable domain (outside the CDR3, taken from reference TRBV5-5 and TRBJ2-1): DAGVTQSPTHLIKTRGQQVTLRCSPISGHKSVSWYQQVLGQGPQFIFQYYEKEERGRGNFPDRFSARQFPNYSSELNVNALLLGDSALYLCASSPTGGGYNEQFFGPGTRLTVL.

With regard to this clone: The CDR3 end is not reached by the read, which stops 3 residues before it; the germline J gene fills it in. The chain couples TRBV7-3 to TRBJ2-6; TRBD1 matches at 8 bases. Germline trimming cut 5 bases from V and 1 base from J; bases unmatched to any gene: 7. Germline lookup yields CDR1 SGHTA and CDR2 FQGTGA. This CDR3 has 17 amino acids. CDR3 DNA, as far as it was read: TGTGCCAGCAGCCTCCTAGGACAGGGATCTGGGGCCAACGTC. It translates to CASSLLGQGSGANV. In full, the CDR3 is CASSLLGQGSGANVLTF.